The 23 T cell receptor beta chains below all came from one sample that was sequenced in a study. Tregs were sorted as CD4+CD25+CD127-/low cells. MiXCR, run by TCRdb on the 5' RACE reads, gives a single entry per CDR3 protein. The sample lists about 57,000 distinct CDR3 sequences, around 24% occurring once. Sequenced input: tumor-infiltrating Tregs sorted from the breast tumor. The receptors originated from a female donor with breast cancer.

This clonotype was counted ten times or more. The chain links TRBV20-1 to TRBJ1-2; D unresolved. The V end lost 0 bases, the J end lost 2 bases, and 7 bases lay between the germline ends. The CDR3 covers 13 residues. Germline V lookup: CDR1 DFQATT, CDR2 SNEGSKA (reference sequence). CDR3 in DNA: TGCAGTGCTAGAGATTCACAGAACTATGGCTACACCTTC. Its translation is CSARDSQNYGYTF.

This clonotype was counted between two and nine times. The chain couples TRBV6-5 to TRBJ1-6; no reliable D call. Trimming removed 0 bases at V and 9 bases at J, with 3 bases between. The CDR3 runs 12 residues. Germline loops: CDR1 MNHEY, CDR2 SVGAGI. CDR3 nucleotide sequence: TGTGCCAGCAGTTACTCTGGTTCACCCCTCCACTTT. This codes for CASSYSGSPLHF.

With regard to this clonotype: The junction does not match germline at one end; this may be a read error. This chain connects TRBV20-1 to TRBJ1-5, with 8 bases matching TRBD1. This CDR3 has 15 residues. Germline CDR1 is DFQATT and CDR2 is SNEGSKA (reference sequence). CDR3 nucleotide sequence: TGCAGTGTTAGAGATACACAGGGGGGTGGACAGCCCCGGCATTTT. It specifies CSVRDTQGGGQPRHF.

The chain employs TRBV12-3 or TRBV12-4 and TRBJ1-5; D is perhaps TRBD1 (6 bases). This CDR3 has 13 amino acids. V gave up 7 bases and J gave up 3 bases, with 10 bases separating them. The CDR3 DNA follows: TGTGCCAGCAATCAGGGGATCAATCAGCCCCAGCATTTT. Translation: CASNQGINQPQHF.

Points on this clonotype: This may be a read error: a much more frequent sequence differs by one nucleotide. CDR3 bases: TGCGCCAGCAGCGGGGGACTAGCGGGATGGAATGAGCAGTCCTTC. Protein product: CASSGGLAGWNEQSF. This chain uses TRBV5-1 with TRBJ2-1; TRBD2 agrees at 13 bases. Germline V gene data show CDR1 as SGHRS and CDR2 as YFSETQ. CDR3 length: 15 amino acids.

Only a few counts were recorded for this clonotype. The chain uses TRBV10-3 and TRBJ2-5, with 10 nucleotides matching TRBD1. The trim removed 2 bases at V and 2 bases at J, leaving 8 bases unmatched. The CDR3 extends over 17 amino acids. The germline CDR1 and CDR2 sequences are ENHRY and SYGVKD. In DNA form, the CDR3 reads TGTGCCATCAGTGAGACCCAGTTGGACAGGGGGCAAGAGACCCAGTACTTC. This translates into CAISETQLDRGQETQYF.

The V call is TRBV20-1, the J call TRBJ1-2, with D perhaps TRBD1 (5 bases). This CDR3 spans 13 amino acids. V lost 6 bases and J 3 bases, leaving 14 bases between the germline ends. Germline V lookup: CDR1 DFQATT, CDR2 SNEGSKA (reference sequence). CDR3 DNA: TGCAGTGCCCCCCAAGGGGCAGACTATGGCTACACCTTC. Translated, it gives CSAPQGADYGYTF.

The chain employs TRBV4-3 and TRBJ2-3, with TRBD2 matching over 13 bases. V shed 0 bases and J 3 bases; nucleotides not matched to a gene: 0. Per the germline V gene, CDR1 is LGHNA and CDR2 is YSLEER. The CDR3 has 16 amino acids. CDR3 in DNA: TGCGCCAGCAGCCAAGAACTAGCGGGAGGGACAGATACGCAGTATTTT. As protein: CASSQELAGGTDTQYF.

CDR3 residues: CASAWQLREQYF. CDR3 DNA sequence: TGTGCCAGCGCCTGGCAGTTAAGGGAGCAGTACTTC. The chain is built from TRBV28 and TRBJ2-7; D remains ambiguous. The CDR3 consists of 12 residues. Germline CDR1 and CDR2: MDHEN and SYDVKM. V shed 8 bases and J shed 7 bases, with 15 bases lying between them.

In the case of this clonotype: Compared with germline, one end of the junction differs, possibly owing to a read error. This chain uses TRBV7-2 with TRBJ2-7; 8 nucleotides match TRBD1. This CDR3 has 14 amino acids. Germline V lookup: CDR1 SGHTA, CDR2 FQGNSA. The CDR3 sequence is CASSPGTGIIEQYF. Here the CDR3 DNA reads TGTGCTAGCAGCCCCGGGACAGGCATCATCGAGCAGTACTTC.

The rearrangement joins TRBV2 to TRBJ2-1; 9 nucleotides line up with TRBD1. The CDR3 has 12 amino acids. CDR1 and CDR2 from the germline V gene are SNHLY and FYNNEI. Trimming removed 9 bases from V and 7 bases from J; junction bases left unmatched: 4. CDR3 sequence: CARQGAGNEQFF. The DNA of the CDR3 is TGTGCCAGACAGGGGGCGGGTAATGAGCAGTTCTTC. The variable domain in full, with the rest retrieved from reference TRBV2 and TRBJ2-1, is EPEVTQTPSHQVTQMGQEVILRCVPISNHLYFYWYRQILGQKVEFLVSFYNNEISEKSEIFDDQFSVERPDGSNFTLKIRSTKLEDSAMYFCARQGAGNEQFFGPGTRLTVL.

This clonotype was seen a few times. The CDR3 sequence: CATSGDRGYNEQFF. The CDR3 bases are TGTGCCACCAGTGGGGACAGGGGGTACAATGAGCAGTTCTTC. The chain is built from TRBV24-1 and TRBJ2-1; 11 nucleotides align to TRBD1. Germline assignment: CDR1 KGHDR and CDR2 SFDVKD. The CDR3 sequence is 14 residues long. With V trimmed by 5 bases and J by 4 bases, 0 bases remained unmatched.

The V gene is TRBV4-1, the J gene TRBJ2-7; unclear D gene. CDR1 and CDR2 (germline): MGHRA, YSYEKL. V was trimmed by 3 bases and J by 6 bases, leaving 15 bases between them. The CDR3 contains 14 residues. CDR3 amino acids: CASSHGSTTPEQYF. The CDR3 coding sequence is TGCGCCAGCAGCCACGGATCTACTACTCCCGAGCAGTACTTC.

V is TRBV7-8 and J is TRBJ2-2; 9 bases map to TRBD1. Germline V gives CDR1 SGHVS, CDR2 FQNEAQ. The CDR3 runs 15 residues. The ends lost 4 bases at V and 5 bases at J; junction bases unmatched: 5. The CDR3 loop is CASSYRDRVTGELFF. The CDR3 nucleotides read TGTGCCAGCAGCTACCGGGACAGGGTTACCGGGGAGCTGTTTTTT.

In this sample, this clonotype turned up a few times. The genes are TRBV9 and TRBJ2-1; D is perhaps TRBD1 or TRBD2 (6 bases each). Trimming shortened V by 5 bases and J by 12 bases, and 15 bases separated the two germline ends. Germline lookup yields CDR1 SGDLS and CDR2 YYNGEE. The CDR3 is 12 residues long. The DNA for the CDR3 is TGTGCCAGCAGTACAGGGAGGATGGGGCAGTTCTTC. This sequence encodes CASSTGRMGQFF.

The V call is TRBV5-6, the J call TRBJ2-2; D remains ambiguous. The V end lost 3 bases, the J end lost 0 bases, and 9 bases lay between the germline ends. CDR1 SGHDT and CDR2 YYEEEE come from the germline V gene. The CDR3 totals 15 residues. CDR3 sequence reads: CASSSTRPNTGELFF. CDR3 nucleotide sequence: TGTGCCAGCAGCTCTACCAGACCGAACACCGGGGAGCTGTTTTTT.

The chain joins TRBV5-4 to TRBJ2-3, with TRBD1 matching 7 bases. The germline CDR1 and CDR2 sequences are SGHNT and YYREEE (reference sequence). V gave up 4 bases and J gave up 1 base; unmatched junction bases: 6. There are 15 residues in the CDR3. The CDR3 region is CASSPRTGRTDTQYF. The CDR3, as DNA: TGTGCCAGCAGCCCAAGGACAGGTCGCACAGATACGCAGTATTTT.

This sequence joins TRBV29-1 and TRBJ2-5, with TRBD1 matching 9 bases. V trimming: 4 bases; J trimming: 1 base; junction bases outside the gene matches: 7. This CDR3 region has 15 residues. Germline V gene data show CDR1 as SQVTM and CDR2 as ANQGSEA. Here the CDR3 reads CSVGGQGTFQETQYF. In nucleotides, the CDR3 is TGCAGCGTTGGGGGACAGGGAACCTTCCAAGAGACCCAGTACTTC.

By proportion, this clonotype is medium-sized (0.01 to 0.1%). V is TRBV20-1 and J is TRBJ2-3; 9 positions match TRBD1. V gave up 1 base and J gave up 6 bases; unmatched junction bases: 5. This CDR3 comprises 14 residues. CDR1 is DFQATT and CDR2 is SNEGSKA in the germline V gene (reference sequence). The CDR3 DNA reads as TGCAGTGCTAGAGGGACAGGGGCCCCGGATACGCAGTATTTT. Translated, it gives CSARGTGAPDTQYF.

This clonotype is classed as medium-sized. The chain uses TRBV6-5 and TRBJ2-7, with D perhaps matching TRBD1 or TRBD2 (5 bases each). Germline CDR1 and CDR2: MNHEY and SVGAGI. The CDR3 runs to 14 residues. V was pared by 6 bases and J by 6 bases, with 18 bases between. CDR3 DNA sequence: TGTGCCAGCAGCCCTGTGTGGGGCGAGGGCGAGCAGTACTTC. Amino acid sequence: CASSPVWGEGEQYF.

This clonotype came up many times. The CDR3 DNA is TGTGCCAGCAGTTCAGATACGCAGTATTTT. Protein product: CASSSDTQYF. The chain combines TRBV6-5 with TRBJ2-3; the D is unclear. This CDR3 region has 10 residues. Per the germline V gene, CDR1 is MNHEY and CDR2 is SVGAGI. V gave up 4 bases and J gave up 4 bases, with 0 bases separating them.

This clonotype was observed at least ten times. In nucleotides, the CDR3 is TGTGCCAGTTCAAACTCGAACACTGAAGCTTTCTTT. It translates to CASSNSNTEAFF. The chain employs TRBV6-5 and TRBJ1-1; no clear D. Germline loops: CDR1 MNHEY, CDR2 SVGAGI. The CDR3 is made up of 12 amino acids. The V and J ends lost 9 bases and 1 base respectively, with 9 bases between them.

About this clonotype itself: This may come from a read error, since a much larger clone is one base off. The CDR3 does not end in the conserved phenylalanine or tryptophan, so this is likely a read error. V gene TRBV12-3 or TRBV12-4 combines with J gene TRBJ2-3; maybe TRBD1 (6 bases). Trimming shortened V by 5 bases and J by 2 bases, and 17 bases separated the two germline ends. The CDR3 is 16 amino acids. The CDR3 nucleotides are TGTGCCAGCAGTCTTAGACAGGTTGGACTCACAGATACGCAGTATCTT. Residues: CASSLRQVGLTDTQYL.